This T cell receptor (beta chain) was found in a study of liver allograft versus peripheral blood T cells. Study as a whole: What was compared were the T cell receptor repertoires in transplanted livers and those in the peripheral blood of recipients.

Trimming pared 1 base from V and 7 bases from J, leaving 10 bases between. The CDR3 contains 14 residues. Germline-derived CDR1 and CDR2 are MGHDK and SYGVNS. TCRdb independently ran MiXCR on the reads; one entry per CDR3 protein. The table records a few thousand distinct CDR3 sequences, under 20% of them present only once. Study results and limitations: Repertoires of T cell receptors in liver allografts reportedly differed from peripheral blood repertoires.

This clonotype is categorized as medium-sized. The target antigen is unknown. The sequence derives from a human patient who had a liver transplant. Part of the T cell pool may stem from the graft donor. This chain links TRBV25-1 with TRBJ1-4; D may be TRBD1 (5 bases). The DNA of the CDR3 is TGTGCCAGCAGTGAATCGGGGCAGCTTGAAAAACTGTTTTTT. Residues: CASSESGQLEKLFF.